The source of this T cell receptor (beta chain) is a study of T cell repertoires in cytomegalovirus infection. The wider study: As its CMV epitopes, the study selected recently identified HLA-C-restricted and well-studied HLA-B-restricted targets. CMV infection and matching HLA type were both indicated by public TCR beta signatures. General study findings and limits: What dominated the ex vivo response were HLA-C-restricted CMV-specific TCR beta clonotypes.

On this clonotype: Its specificity is unknown.

TCRdb independently ran MiXCR on the reads; one entry per CDR3 protein. The table records 650,000 to 900,000 distinct CDR3 sequences, around a third of them present only once. This CDR3 contains 14 residues. Between the trimmed V and J ends, which lost 7 bases and 2 bases, there was a span of 14 bases. Per the germline V gene, CDR1 is MNHEY and CDR2 is SVGAGI. V usage is TRBV6-5 and J usage is TRBJ1-1; D ambiguous. The TCR sequence derives from a human donor in good health (CMV status not recorded). Some clones in this sample may be carry-over from other donors' samples. The sequences come from cultured CD8+ T cells from PBMCs, collected from culture after CMV antigen stimulation. In DNA, the CDR3 is TGTGCCAGCACCCTCACACACACTAACACTGAAGCTTTCTTT. Translated: CASTLTHTNTEAFF.